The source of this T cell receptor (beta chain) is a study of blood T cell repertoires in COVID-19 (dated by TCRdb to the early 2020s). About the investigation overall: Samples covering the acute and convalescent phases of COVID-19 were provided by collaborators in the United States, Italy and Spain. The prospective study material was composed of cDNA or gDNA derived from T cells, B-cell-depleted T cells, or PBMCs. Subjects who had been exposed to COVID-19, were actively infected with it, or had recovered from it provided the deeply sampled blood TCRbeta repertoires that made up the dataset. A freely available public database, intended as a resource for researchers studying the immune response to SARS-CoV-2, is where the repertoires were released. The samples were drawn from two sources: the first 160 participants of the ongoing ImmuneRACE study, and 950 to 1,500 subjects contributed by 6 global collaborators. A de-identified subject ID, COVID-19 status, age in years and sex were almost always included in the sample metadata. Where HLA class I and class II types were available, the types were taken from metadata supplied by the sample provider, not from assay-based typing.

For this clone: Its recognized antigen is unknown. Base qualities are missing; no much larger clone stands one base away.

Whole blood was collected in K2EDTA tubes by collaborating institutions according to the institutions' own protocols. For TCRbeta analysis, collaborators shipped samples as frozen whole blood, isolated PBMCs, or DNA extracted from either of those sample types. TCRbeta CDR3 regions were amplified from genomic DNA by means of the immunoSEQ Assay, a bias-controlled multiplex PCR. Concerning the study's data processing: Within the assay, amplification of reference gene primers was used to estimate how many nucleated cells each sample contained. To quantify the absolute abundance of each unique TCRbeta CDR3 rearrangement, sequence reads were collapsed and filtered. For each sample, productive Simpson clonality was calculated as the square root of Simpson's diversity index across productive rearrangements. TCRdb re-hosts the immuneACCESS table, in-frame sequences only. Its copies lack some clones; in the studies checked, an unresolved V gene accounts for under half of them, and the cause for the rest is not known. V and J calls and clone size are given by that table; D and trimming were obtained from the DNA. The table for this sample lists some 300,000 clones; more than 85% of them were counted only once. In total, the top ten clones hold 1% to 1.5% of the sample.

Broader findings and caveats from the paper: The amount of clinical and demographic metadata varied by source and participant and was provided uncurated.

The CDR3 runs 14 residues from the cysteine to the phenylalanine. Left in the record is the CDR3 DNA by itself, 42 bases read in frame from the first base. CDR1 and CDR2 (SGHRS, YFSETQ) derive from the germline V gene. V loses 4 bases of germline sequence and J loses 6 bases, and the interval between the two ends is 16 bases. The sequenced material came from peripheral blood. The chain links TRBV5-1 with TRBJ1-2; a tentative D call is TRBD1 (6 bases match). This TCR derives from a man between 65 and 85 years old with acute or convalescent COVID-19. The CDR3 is CASSPGQMRDGYTF. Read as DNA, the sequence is TGCGCCAGCAGCCCTGGACAGATGCGCGATGGCTACACCTTC.